The rows below give T cell receptor beta chains drawn from one sample of a study of blood T cell repertoires in COVID-19. Assay used: immunoSEQ multiplex PCR; TCRdb lists only in-frame clones, some missing. The table lists a few hundred thousand clones, roughly 87% of them singletons, with roughly 5% in the top ten. The sequencing input was peripheral blood. The receptors stem from a middle-aged woman who had recovered from COVID-19. CDR3s include the opening cysteine and the closing phenylalanine or tryptophan. A D gene is named only where the DNA matches it firmly. Size values are once, few and many counts, or a class for expanded clones, and some rows have none.

V gene,clone size,D gene,J gene,CDR3 DNA,CDR3 protein
TRBV23-1,few,.,TRBJ1-4,TGCGCCAGTGTGGCAGGGACTAATGAAAAACTGTTTTTT,CASVAGTNEKLFF
TRBV3-1/TRBV3-2,.,TRBD2,TRBJ2-3,TGTGCCAGCAGCCCGAATGAGGGACTAGCGGGGGCGCCTAGCACAGATACGCAGTATTTT,CASSPNEGLAGAPSTDTQYF
TRBV5-5,once,.,TRBJ2-3,TGTGCCAGCAGCGCAGACCTAGGGGTAGATACGCAGTATTTT,CASSADLGVDTQYF
TRBV24-1,few,.,TRBJ2-2,TGTGCCACCAGCCGGAGGCGAACGAACACCGGGGAGCTGTTTTTT,CATSRRRTNTGELFF
TRBV29-1,.,.,TRBJ1-1,TGCAGCGCCAGGACAGACCGTTCTGAAGCTTTCTTT,CSARTDRSEAFF
TRBV24-1,.,.,TRBJ2-1,TGTGCCACCAGTGATTTCACGGTCAATGAGCAGTTCTTC,CATSDFTVNEQFF
TRBV30,.,.,TRBJ2-7,TGTGCCTGGAGTGCCAGGAAGTACGAGCAGTACTTC,CAWSARKYEQYF
TRBV28,.,.,TRBJ1-4,TGTGCCAGCAGCGGAGGTGAAAAACTGTTTTTT,CASSGGEKLFF
TRBV29-1,.,.,TRBJ2-7,TGCAGCGGGCAGGGTGACTCCTACGAGCAGTACTTC,CSGQGDSYEQYF
TRBV7-2,.,TRBD1,TRBJ2-1,TGTGCCAGCAGCCCTTACCCAGGGACAGTCTACAATGAGCAGTTCTTC,CASSPYPGTVYNEQFF
TRBV2,.,.,TRBJ1-1,TGTGCCAGCAGCGAACAAAACATTGAAGCTTTCTTT,CASSEQNIEAFF
TRBV25-1,.,.,TRBJ1-2,TGTGCCAGCAGCGCGACAGCACTTGGCTACACCTTC,CASSATALGYTF
TRBV4-3,.,.,TRBJ2-1,TGCGCCAGCAGCCAAGATGGGCAGCACAATGAGCAGTTCTTC,CASSQDGQHNEQFF
TRBV6-6,.,TRBD1,TRBJ1-3,TGTGCCAGCAGCCCTATCCAGGGGGACTCTGGAAACACCATATATTTT,CASSPIQGDSGNTIYF
TRBV29-1,.,TRBD1,TRBJ2-5,TGCAGCGTGGAAACAGGGGGCAGGGAGACCCAGTACTTC,CSVETGGRETQYF
TRBV18,.,.,TRBJ2-5,TGTGCCAGCTCACCAGGGGCCAATCAAGAGACCCAGTACTTC,CASSPGANQETQYF
TRBV29-1,.,.,TRBJ1-1,TGCAGCGTTGATCGTAACACTGAAGCTTTCTTT,CSVDRNTEAFF
TRBV7-2,.,TRBD2,TRBJ2-3,TGTGCCAGCAGCTACTTAGCGGGGGGTACAGATACGCAGTATTTT,CASSYLAGGTDTQYF
TRBV5-1,.,.,TRBJ1-1,TGCGCCAGCAGCTTGGAGCTGGACACTGAAGCTTTCTTT,CASSLELDTEAFF
TRBV7-2,once,TRBD2,TRBJ2-1,TGTGCCAGCAGAGACCCTAGCGGGAGCTCCTACAATGAGCAGTTCTTC,CASRDPSGSSYNEQFF
TRBV5-4,.,.,TRBJ1-2,TGTGCCAGCAGCTCCAAGGACAGCTATGGCTACACCTTC,CASSSKDSYGYTF
TRBV24-1,.,TRBD1,TRBJ1-5,TGTGCCACCAGTGACGACGACAGGGGGGGACCCCAGCATTTT,CATSDDDRGGPQHF
TRBV10-3,few,TRBD1,TRBJ1-5,TGTGCCATCAGTGAGTCGGGACAGGATAATCAGCCCCAGCATTTT,CAISESGQDNQPQHF